The clone carrying this TCR beta chain has ten or more counts. Its cognate antigen is unknown. Using its own MiXCR run on the reads, TCRdb lists one record per CDR3 protein. The sample holds 700,000 to 850,000 distinct CDR3 sequences, about 33% seen once. The sample comes from a study of T cell repertoires in cytomegalovirus infection. The CDR3 sequence is 15 residues long. V was pared by 4 bases and J by 1 base, with 7 bases of the junction left unmatched. General study findings and limits: Carriers of CMV and the relevant HLA type were discriminated by public TCR beta frequency.

The chain links TRBV12-3 or TRBV12-4 to TRBJ2-7; 7 bases fit TRBD1. This sequence originates from a human donor in good health (CMV status not recorded). Some clones in this sample may be carry-over from other donors' samples. The source was cultured CD8+ T cells from PBMCs, collected from culture after CMV antigen stimulation. The CDR3: CASSSEATGSYEQYF. The DNA of the CDR3 is TGTGCCAGCAGTTCCGAGGCGACAGGGTCCTACGAGCAGTACTTC.